The T cell receptor (beta chain) under discussion was sequenced for a study of CD8+ T cells in alopecia areata. As for the study in general: Each of the treated patients was given oral tofacitinib, 5 to 10 mg twice daily, for moderate-to-severe alopecia areata. Findings and limits, study-wide: There were many expanded lesional clones persisting in scalp and blood during tofacitinib. Affected scalp, especially in alopecia totalis/universalis, had a higher clonality than normal scalp did. The link between baseline CD8+ expansion and response remains uncertain with one nonresponder.

Germline CDR1 DFQATT, CDR2 SNEGSKA (reference sequence). V lost 3 bases, J lost 6 bases, and 6 bases lay in between. CDR3 length: 11 residues. Reverse transcription of extracted RNA yielded cDNA, which provided the sequencing template. This table comes from immunoSEQ multiplex PCR, and its TCRdb copy is limited to in-frame clones, with some not included. The sample shows 200,000 or so clones, about 62% of them seen only once. Comments on this clone: What it binds is not known.

Specified treatment: oral pan-JAK inhibitor, 5-10 mg twice daily. The source of this sequence is a human donor with alopecia areata. V gene TRBV20-1 combines with J gene TRBJ1-5; D call uncertain. The material was CD4+ T cells sorted from blood, obtained at week 24, from a patient treated with tofacitinib. CDR3 nucleotides: TGCAGTGCTAGTTTCGCTCAGCCCCAGCATTTT. Protein sequence: CSASFAQPQHF.